The 11 T cell receptor beta chains below all came from one sample that was sequenced in a study of beta chain features in type 1 diabetes. Study results and limitations: There was a moderate but significant shortening of TCRB CDR3s in all four CD4+ subsets of Type 1 diabetes patients.

Antigens of these TCRs are unknown. Every isolated RNA sample was fully reverse transcribed, so sequencing captured expressed TCRB transcripts. The protocol was immunoSEQ multiplex PCR, while the TCRdb copy is restricted to in-frame clones and leaves out a portion. The sample lists about 170,000 clones; approximately 8% were seen once. The sample consisted of central memory CD4+ T cells from blood. The receptors come from a woman between 40 and 55 years old with type 1 diabetes.

There are many counts of this clone. The chain has TRBV7-2 and TRBJ1-2; TRBD1 matches at 8 bases. V lost 6 bases and J lost 2; bases outside the gene matches: 5. The CDR3 runs to 14 residues. Germline loops: CDR1 SGHTA, CDR2 FQGNSA. DNA for the CDR3: TGTGCCAGCAGTCGACAGGGGATGAACTATGGCTACACCTTC. It is translated as CASSRQGMNYGYTF.

This clone was detected only a few times. The rearrangement links TRBV15 to TRBJ2-7; TRBD1 matches 8 bases. CDR3 length: 14 amino acids. Germline V CDR1 and CDR2: LNHNV, YYDKDF (reference sequence). V shed 1 base, J shed 1 base, and the junction held 0 bases outside the gene matches. CDR3 region: CATSRGQGSYEQYF. The CDR3 DNA is TGTGCCACCAGCAGAGGACAGGGGTCCTACGAGCAGTACTTC.

This clone showed up just a few times. The chain combines TRBV11-1 with TRBJ2-1; maybe TRBD2 (7 bases). The CDR3 is 15 residues long. V gave up 1 base and J gave up 3 bases, with 10 bases separating them. Germline V gene data show CDR1 as SGHAT and CDR2 as FQDESV (reference sequence). CDR3 region: CASSLGGGLYNEQFF. CDR3 sequence (DNA): TGTGCCAGCAGCTTAGGCGGGGGCCTCTACAATGAGCAGTTCTTC.

This chain connects TRBV27 to TRBJ1-5, with a possible D match to TRBD1 (5 bases). The CDR3 spans 17 residues. V was clipped by 5 bases and J by 0 bases, with 17 bases between them. Germline V gene lookup returns CDR1 MNHEY and CDR2 SMNVEV (reference sequence). CDR3 DNA: TGTGCCAGCAGTCCGGATCGACAGAAAAATAGCAATCAGCCCCAGCATTTT. This encodes CASSPDRQKNSNQPQHF.

This clone occurred a few times. V gene TRBV28 combines with J gene TRBJ2-7, with a weak D call TRBD2 (6 bases). V was clipped by 4 bases and J by 7 bases, with 20 bases between them. The germline gives CDR1 MDHEN, CDR2 SYDVKM. The CDR3 is 15 amino acids. Written as DNA, the CDR3 is TGTGCCAGCAGTTCCGGGGAGGACGCTCTAGGGGAGCAGTACTTC. Its protein is CASSSGEDALGEQYF.

The chain uses TRBV7-3 and TRBJ2-5, with D tentatively TRBD1 (5 bases). Germline loops: CDR1 SGHTA, CDR2 FQGTGA. Trimming took 0 bases from V and 6 from J, leaving 14 bases between them. The CDR3 is made up of 15 amino acids. The CDR3 reads CASSLTAGPGKTQYF. Here the CDR3 DNA reads TGTGCCAGCAGCTTAACGGCAGGGCCCGGAAAGACCCAGTACTTC.

This clone has more than one count but fewer than ten. The genes are TRBV6-5 and TRBJ1-2, with TRBD1 as a possible D gene (6 bases). V was cut by 5 bases and J by 7 bases, with 20 bases left in between. From germline, CDR1 is MNHEY and CDR2 SVGAGI. The length of the CDR3 is 15 residues. This chain's CDR3 is CASSPYRTATSGYTF. CDR3 coding DNA: TGTGCCAGCAGTCCCTACCGGACAGCCACGAGTGGCTACACCTTC.

The J gene is TRBJ1-2, the V gene TRBV5-8; the D gene is possibly TRBD1 (6 bases). The germline V gene encodes CDR1 SGHTS and CDR2 YDEGEE. This CDR3 comprises 18 residues. The V end lost 2 bases, the J end lost 6 bases, and 26 bases lay between the germline ends. Written as DNA, the CDR3 is TGTGCCAGCAGCTTTCAATCCCGGAGTTCCAGGGGTCGGAATGGCTACACCTTC. It is translated as CASSFQSRSSRGRNGYTF.

This clone was seen more than once but under ten times. The chain combines TRBV7-9 with TRBJ2-7; D is possibly TRBD1 (6 bases). This CDR3 has 16 amino acids. Germline CDR1 SEHNR, CDR2 FQNEAQ (reference sequence). V was cut by 5 bases and J by 0 bases, with 17 bases left in between. CDR3 in amino acids: CASSLGRGESSYEQYF. For the CDR3, the DNA is TGTGCCAGCAGCCTAGGCAGGGGAGAGAGCTCCTACGAGCAGTACTTC.

The CDR3 nucleotides are TGCGCCAGCAGCCGGGGGGCTACAGATACGCAGTATTTT. The encoded protein is CASSRGATDTQYF. The J gene is TRBJ2-3, the V gene TRBV5-1; a possible D gene is TRBD2 (7 bases). V gave up 4 bases and J gave up 3 bases, with 9 bases separating them. CDR3 length equals 13 residues. Germline V gene lookup returns CDR1 SGHRS and CDR2 YFSETQ.

This chain uses TRBV5-1 with TRBJ2-7; D is undetermined. Trimming removed 0 bases at V and 0 bases at J, with 4 bases between. This CDR3 comprises 13 residues. Germline CDR1 SGHRS, CDR2 YFSETQ. CDR3 nucleotide sequence: TGCGCCAGCAGCTTGGCGAGCTCCTACGAGCAGTACTTC. It is translated as CASSLASSYEQYF.